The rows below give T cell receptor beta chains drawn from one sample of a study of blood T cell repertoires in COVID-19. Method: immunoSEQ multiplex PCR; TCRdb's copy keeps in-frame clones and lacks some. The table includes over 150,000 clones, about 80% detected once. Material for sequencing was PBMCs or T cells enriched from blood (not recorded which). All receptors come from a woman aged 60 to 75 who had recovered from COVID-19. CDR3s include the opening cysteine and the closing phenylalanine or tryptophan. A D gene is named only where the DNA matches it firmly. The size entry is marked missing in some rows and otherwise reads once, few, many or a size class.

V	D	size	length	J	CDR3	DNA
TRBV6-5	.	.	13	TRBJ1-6	CASSAPGDSPLHF	TGTGCCAGCAGCGCCCCGGGGGATTCACCCCTCCACTTT
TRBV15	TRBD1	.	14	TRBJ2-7	CATSKQQGIYEQYF	TGTGCCACCAGCAAACAACAGGGGATTTACGAGCAGTACTTC
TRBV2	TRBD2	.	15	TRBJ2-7	CASSAGTSPIYEQYF	TGTGCCAGCAGTGCCGGGACTAGCCCTATCTACGAGCAGTACTTC
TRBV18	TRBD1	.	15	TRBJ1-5	CASSSGGSGNQPQHF	TGTGCCAGCTCATCAGGGGGCTCTGGCAATCAGCCCCAGCATTTT
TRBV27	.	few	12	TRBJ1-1	CASSMDNRLWIF	TGTGCCAGCAGTATGGATAACAGGTTGTGGATCTTT
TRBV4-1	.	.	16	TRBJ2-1	CASSQDPGRSIYEQFF	TGCGCCAGCAGCCAAGATCCGGGGAGGTCTATCTATGAGCAGTTCTTC
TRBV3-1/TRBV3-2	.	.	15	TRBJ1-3	CASSQDGGSGNTIYF	TGTGCCAGCAGCCAAGACGGAGGCTCTGGAAACACCATATATTTT
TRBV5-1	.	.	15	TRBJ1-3	CASSLESGAGNTIYF	TGCGCCAGCAGCTTGGAGTCTGGGGCGGGAAACACCATATATTTT
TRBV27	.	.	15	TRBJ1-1	CASSLTLSMNTEAFF	TGTGCCAGCAGTTTAACTCTGAGCATGAACACTGAAGCTTTCTTT
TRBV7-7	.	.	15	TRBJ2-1	CASSSLGSSYNEQFF	TGTGCCAGCAGCTCTCTGGGGAGCTCCTACAATGAGCAGTTCTTC
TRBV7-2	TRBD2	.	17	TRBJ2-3	CASSLVAGGPIADTQYF	TGTGCCAGCAGCTTAGTGGCGGGGGGGCCTATCGCAGATACGCAGTATTTT
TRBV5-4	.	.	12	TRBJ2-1	CASSTYYNEQFF	TGTGCCAGCTCCACCTACTACAATGAGCAGTTCTTC
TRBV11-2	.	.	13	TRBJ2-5	CASSLAFQETQYF	TGTGCCAGCAGCTTAGCATTCCAAGAGACCCAGTACTTC
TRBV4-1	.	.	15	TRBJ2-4	CASSQDYRAKNIQYF	TGCGCCAGCAGCCAAGATTATCGAGCCAAAAACATTCAGTACTTC
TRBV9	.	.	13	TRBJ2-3	CASSLQGQGTQYF	TGTGCCAGCAGCCTTCAGGGTCAGGGGACGCAGTATTTT
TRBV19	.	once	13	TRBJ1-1	CASTGMLGTEAFF	TGTGCCAGTACAGGGATGCTGGGGACTGAAGCTTTCTTT
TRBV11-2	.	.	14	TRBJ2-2	CASSLNWNTGELFF	TGTGCCAGCAGCTTAAACTGGAACACCGGGGAGCTGTTTTTT
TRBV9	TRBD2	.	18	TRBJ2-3	CASSVGSSGGISTDTQYF	TGTGCCAGCAGCGTAGGATCTAGCGGGGGAATTAGCACAGATACGCAGTATTTT
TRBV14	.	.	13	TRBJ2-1	CATGGLGGNEQFF	TGTGCCACCGGGGGACTGGGTGGCAATGAGCAGTTCTTC
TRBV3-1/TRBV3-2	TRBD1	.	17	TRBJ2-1	CASSQLAGQGTFNEQFF	TGTGCCAGCAGCCAACTGGCAGGACAGGGGACGTTCAATGAGCAGTTCTTC
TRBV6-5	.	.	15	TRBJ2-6	CASILGESGANVLTF	TGTGCCAGCATCCTTGGGGAGTCTGGGGCCAACGTCCTGACTTTC
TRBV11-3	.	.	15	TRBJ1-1	CASSQTGGEYTEAFF	TGTGCCAGCAGCCAGACGGGGGGAGAGTACACTGAAGCTTTCTTT
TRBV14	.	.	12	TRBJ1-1	CASSQVAGEAFF	TGTGCCAGCAGCCAAGTCGCAGGAGAAGCTTTCTTT
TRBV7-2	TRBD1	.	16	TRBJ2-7	CASSLFSGQGGYEQYF	TGTGCCAGCAGCTTATTTTCGGGACAGGGGGGCTACGAGCAGTACTTC
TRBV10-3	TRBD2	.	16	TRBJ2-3	CAISEVEAGGPDTQYF	TGTGCCATCAGTGAAGTCGAGGCGGGGGGGCCAGATACGCAGTATTTT
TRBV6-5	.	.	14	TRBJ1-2	CASSYSSPADGYTF	TGTGCCAGCAGTTACTCCTCTCCAGCGGACGGCTACACCTTC
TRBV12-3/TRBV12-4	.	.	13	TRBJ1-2	CASSPNRVDGYTF	TGTGCCAGCAGTCCGAACAGGGTTGATGGCTACACCTTC
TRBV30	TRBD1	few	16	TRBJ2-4	CAWRGQGVLAKNIQYF	TGTGCCTGGAGAGGCCAGGGGGTTCTAGCCAAAAACATTCAGTACTTC
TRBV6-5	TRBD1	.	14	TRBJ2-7	CASSRDRDRNEQYF	TGTGCCAGCAGCCGGGACAGGGATCGAAACGAGCAGTACTTC
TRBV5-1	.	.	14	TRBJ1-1	CASSPYGETTEAFF	TGCGCCAGCAGCCCCTACGGGGAGACCACTGAAGCTTTCTTT
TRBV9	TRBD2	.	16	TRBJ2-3	CASSTLSGGRTDTQYF	TGTGCCAGCAGCACCTTAAGCGGGGGACGCACAGATACGCAGTATTTT
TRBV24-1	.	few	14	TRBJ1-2	CATSDFTANYGYTF	TGTGCCACCAGTGATTTCACAGCCAACTATGGCTACACCTTC
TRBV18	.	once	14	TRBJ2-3	CASSLTGSTDTQYF	TGTGCCAGCTCACTTACAGGGTCGACAGATACGCAGTATTTT
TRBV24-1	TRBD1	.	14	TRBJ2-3	CATSDLNRGSTQYF	TGTGCCACCAGTGATTTGAACAGGGGCTCTACGCAGTATTTT
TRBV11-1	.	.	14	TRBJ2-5	CASSLELGEETQYF	TGTGCCAGCAGCTTAGAGTTAGGGGAAGAGACCCAGTACTTC
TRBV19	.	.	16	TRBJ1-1	CASTPSAGWALSEAFF	TGTGCCAGTACCCCCTCGGCAGGGTGGGCCCTCAGTGAAGCTTTCTTT
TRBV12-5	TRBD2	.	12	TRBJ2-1	CASRGGGNEQFF	TGTGCTAGCCGCGGGGGAGGGAATGAGCAGTTCTTC
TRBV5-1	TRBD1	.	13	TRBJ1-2	CASVTGVNYGYTF	TGCGCCAGCGTAACAGGGGTTAACTATGGCTACACCTTC
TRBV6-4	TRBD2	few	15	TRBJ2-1	CASGLAGGQYNEQFF	TGTGCCAGCGGACTAGCGGGGGGTCAATACAATGAGCAGTTCTTC
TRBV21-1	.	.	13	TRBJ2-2	CATSGGCTGELFF	TGTGCCACCTCGGGGGGGTGCACCGGGGAGCTGTTTTTT
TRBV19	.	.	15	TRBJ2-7	CASSRKMTGHYEQYF	TGTGCCAGTAGTAGAAAAATGACAGGCCACTACGAGCAGTACTTC
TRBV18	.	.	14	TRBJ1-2	CASSPLRTNYGYTF	TGTGCCAGCTCACCTTTACGGACAAACTATGGCTACACCTTC
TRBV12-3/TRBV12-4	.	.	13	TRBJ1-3	CASSAGDGNTIYF	TGTGCCAGCAGTGCGGGGGATGGAAACACCATATATTTT
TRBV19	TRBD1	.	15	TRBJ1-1	CASSIGTGGGTEAFF	TGTGCCAGTAGTATCGGGACAGGGGGCGGCACTGAAGCTTTCTTT
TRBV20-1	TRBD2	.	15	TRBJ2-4	CSASERGGLGDIQYF	TGCAGTGCTAGTGAGCGGGGGGGCTTGGGAGACATTCAGTACTTC
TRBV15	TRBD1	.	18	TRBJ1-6	CATSRGRQGAVDNSPLHF	TGTGCCACCAGCAGAGGACGACAGGGGGCTGTAGATAATTCACCCCTCCACTTT
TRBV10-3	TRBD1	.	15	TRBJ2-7	CAISALGQGANEQYF	TGTGCCATCAGTGCACTAGGACAGGGGGCCAACGAGCAGTACTTC
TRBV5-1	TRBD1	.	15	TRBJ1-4	CASSSTGVGHEKLFF	TGCGCCAGCAGTTCAACAGGGGTCGGCCATGAAAAACTGTTTTTT
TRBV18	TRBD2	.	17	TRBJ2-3	CASSPGSSGGVTDTQYF	TGTGCCAGCTCACCAGGGTCTAGCGGGGGAGTCACAGATACGCAGTATTTT
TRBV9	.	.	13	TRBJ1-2	CASSVGSGDGYTF	TGTGCCAGCAGCGTAGGCTCGGGGGATGGCTACACCTTC
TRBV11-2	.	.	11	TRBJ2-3	CASAGLGTQYF	TGTGCCAGCGCAGGGTTGGGTACGCAGTATTTT
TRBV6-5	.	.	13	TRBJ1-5	CASSPSPDQPQHF	TGTGCCAGCAGTCCTTCTCCGGATCAGCCCCAGCATTTT
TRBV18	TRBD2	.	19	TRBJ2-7	CASSPRAFLAGAGFYEQYF	TGTGCCAGCTCACCCCGAGCCTTCCTAGCGGGGGCTGGATTTTACGAGCAGTACTTC